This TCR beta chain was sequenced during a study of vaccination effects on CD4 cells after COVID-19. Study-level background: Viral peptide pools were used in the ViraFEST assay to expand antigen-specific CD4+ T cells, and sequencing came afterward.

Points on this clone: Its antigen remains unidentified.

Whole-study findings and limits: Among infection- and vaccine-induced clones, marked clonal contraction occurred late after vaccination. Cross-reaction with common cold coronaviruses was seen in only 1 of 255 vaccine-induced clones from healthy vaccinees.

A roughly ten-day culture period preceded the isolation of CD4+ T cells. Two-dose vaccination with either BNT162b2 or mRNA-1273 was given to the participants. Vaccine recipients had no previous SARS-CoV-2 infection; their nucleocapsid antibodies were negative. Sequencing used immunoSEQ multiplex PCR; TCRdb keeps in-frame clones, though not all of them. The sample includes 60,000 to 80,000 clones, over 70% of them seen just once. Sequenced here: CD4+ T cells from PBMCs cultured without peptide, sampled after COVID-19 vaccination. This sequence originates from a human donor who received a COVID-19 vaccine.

CDR3: CASSLVGDEQYV. In DNA, the CDR3 is TGTGCCAGCAGCTTAGTGGGCGACGAGCAGTACGTC. V and J are TRBV7-9 and TRBJ2-7; no clear D. The germline V gene encodes CDR1 SEHNR and CDR2 FQNEAQ (reference sequence). Deletions cut 1 base from V and 5 bases from J, with 6 bases between. The CDR3 has 12 residues.